The source of this TCR beta chain is a study of blood T cells in healthy people across ages. General study points: Researchers deemed the diversity estimates from one million T cells underestimates. Possibly, changes in expanded clonotypes were confounded because donor CMV status was unknown. Long-lived donors exceeded aged donors in naive CD4+ cells and diversity.

Primed by a sample-barcoded 5' primer and a J-beta primer mix, a second PCR proceeded for roughly 7 to 11 cycles. TCRdb independently ran MiXCR on the 5' RACE reads; one entry per CDR3 protein. The data show 720,000 or so distinct CDR3 sequences, with less than 45% seen just once and about 30% held by the top ten. About this clonotype itself: The target antigen is unknown.

Germline CDR1 is SGHTA and CDR2 is FQGNSA. The CDR3 contains 19 residues. Trimming took 3 bases from V and 0 from J; bases not matched to a gene: 15. Input material: blood. J is TRBJ2-3 and V is TRBV7-2, with 7 bases matching TRBD1. The TCR was taken from an elderly man in good health. The CDR3: CASSLALLPGQISTDTQYF. The CDR3 DNA reads as TGTGCCAGCAGCTTGGCGTTGTTACCGGGACAGATAAGCACAGATACGCAGTATTTT.